Described below is a single T cell receptor beta chain sequence and its context. Its binding antigen is unknown. Per-base quality was not reported, and no clone a single base away is much larger than it. The CDR3 regions of human TCRbeta chains were analyzed by immunosequencing. The authors' pipeline ran thus. Repertoire TCRs were checked for matches against a reference library of SARS-CoV-2-specific TCRs that had been generated using the MIRA antigen-specificity platform. Breadth meant the fraction of unique TCRs that were SARS-CoV-2-associated, whereas depth meant the fraction of total T cells that were SARS-CoV-2-associated. Using the MIRA data, each spike-specific TCR was assigned both to the spike region to which the TCR was reactive and to a CD4 or CD8 class. Log10-transformed breadth and depth values were compared by one-way ANOVA with Sidak's multiple comparisons tests. Entries here come from immuneACCESS through TCRdb and include only in-frame sequences with V and J called. Some clones fail to appear in such tables; in the studies checked, an unresolved V gene covers under half of the shortfall, and the cause of the remainder is unknown. V, J and clone size were drawn from that table, and D and trimming were deduced from the DNA. This sample comprises some 180,000 clones, approximately 92% of them detected only once. The ten largest clones represent 1.6% of the sample.

The data were taken from a study of T cell responses to AZD1222 COVID-19 vaccine (dated by TCRdb to about 2021). Regarding the study in general: AZD1222 recipients with second doses at about 4 weeks or about 12 weeks were pooled, because spike-specific TCR depth and breadth did not differ between schedules. TCR sequencing covered some 240 trial participants: 200 to 220 given two doses of AZD1222 and about 26 given two doses of MenACWY control vaccine. Trial participants were enrolled by age into subgroups of 18-55, 56-69 and 70-plus years, and 148, 28 and 57 TCR-sequenced participants, respectively, were included in these subgroups.

Counted from cysteine to phenylalanine, this CDR3 has 12 amino acids. The entry retains the CDR3 DNA only, 36 bases that are in frame from base 1. Trimming removed 3 bases from V and 11 bases from J; the gene matches leave 7 bases unexplained. Reading the germline V gene (reference sequence) gives CDR1 SGHNT and CDR2 YYREEE. What the research found in general, with its limitations: The whole spike protein was spanned by vaccine-associated CD4 TCRs, and dominant responses were seen in regions 160-218 and 743-854. Epitopes outside the regions mutated in the B.1.351 and B.1.1.7 variants were reportedly recognized by nearly half of the unique spike-specific TCRs. Because no day 14 peak-response samples were available, the repertoires could be characterized only after the peak T cell response. Participants were mostly white British, with more females than males. The authors suggested clonal diversity may have been underestimated. Conclusions about previously exposed vaccinees are limited because only a handful of AZD1222 recipients were SARS-CoV-2 seropositive at baseline. In the small 56-69-year group, the increase in depth fell short of significance, most likely because of low power. A significant rise in spike-specific TCR breadth and depth was observed after two AZD1222 doses relative to day 0 and relative to MenACWY recipients.

The intended sense of this specimen's time point label: baseline before first vaccination. Vaccinee samples were obtained from the UK trials COV001 and COV002, which included a single-blind randomized controlled phase 2/3 trial of AZD1222 (ChAdOx1 nCoV-19) in healthy adults. For TCRbeta chain sequencing, PBMC samples were collected from trial participants at day 0 and at day 28 after the second dose. The sequence is built from TRBV5-4 and TRBJ1-1, and 7 bases in between align with TRBD1. This TCR was recovered from an adult in good health. Sequencing used peripheral blood, obtained on day 0 of AZD1222 vaccination. The nucleotide sequence is given as TGTGCCAGCAGCTATAACAGGGGCCCCGCTTTCTTT. It specifies CASSYNRGPAFF.